This entry describes one T cell receptor beta chain. What this receptor recognizes is not known. Per-base qualities were not stored, and no clone one base away is much larger. The sample originates from a study of cytomegalovirus exposure and HLA in healthy donors listed by TCRdb under 2017. About the study as a whole: According to a later analysis, the roughly 130 validation repertoires were produced on the same platform as the 666 repertoires of the first cohort. A separate validation cohort of more than 100 different subjects was used in addition to the roughly 700-subject first cohort. To predict cytomegalovirus infection status, the study combined high-throughput TCR immunosequencing, statistical association of individual TCRs with disease status, and machine learning. The study aimed to test whether signatures of past pathogen exposure could be identified by cataloging public T cell receptors.

Reading the germline V gene gives CDR1 SGHTA and CDR2 FQGTGA. At the junction V is shortened by 5 bases and J by 3 bases; bases outside the gene matches: 2. The CDR3 runs 14 amino acids, cysteine and phenylalanine included. Only the CDR3 DNA stays, 42 bases, in frame from base 1. Donors formed part of the validation cohort, which comprised some 120 subjects and was distinct from the first cohort of under 750 subjects. The full study reports these points: In the study, 150 to 200 TCR beta chains were listed as associated with cytomegalovirus. A later analysis found that TCRs clustered in the first cohort also tended to co-occur in the 120 validation repertoires, with 90% to 95% of cluster scores above 0. While some public TCRs were present in many individuals, most TCR sequences turned up only very rarely across donors. The validation cohort had no HLA typing available for a later analysis, so co-occurrence within that cohort was assessed over all 120 or so repertoires. Cytomegalovirus status was reported to be diagnosed by the classifier with high specificity and sensitivity in both the original and validation cohorts. The authors suggested that the approach could potentially be generalized to other disease states and immunological phenotypes. A few of the identified cytomegalovirus-associated TCR beta chains were confirmed in vitro to be specific for cytomegalovirus antigens.

Receptor amplification or capture employed the immunoSEQ multiplex PCR assay. As for the authors' bioinformatics: A statistical classification framework was built to diagnose cytomegalovirus status from the catalog of TCR beta chain sequences. TCRdb provides this immuneACCESS table in a form limited to in-frame rearrangements. Some clones are lacking; in checked studies, under half of them reflect an unresolved V gene, and why the rest are absent is not known. That table furnishes V, J and clone size, whereas the DNA furnished D and trimming. A total of 150,000 to 200,000 clones appear in this sample, over 65% of them only once. Roughly 7.5% of the sample is in the top ten clones.

The sample comprised PBMCs. The source of this sequence is a man younger than 35 in good health and CMV-seropositive. Rearrangement joined TRBV7-3 to TRBJ2-3; 10 central nucleotides agree with TRBD1. The DNA reads TGTGCCAGCAGCAAGGACAGGGGGACAGATACGCAGTATTTT. Its translation is CASSKDRGTDTQYF.